The clone carrying this T cell receptor (beta chain) was seen more than once but under ten times. Its target is not known. The CDR3 is made up of 18 amino acids. Looked up from germline, CDR1 is SGHNT and CDR2 is YYREEE (reference sequence). Trimming at V came to 4 bases and at J to 5 bases, leaving 10 bases not matched to a gene. Unique molecular identifiers were attached to individual cDNA molecules. TCRdb used MiXCR to reprocess the 5' RACE reads, holding one entry per CDR3 protein. The top ten clones hold more than 4.5% of a sample with fewer than 85,000 distinct CDR3 sequences, more than 9% of them seen once. The data belong to a study of early T cells in non-severe SARS-CoV-2 infection. Study summary: The study sequenced bulk RNA from unsorted whole blood, with chains unpaired.

Whole-study findings and limits: Lookups in VDJdb leaned toward anti-spike CD8 responses and missed private and CD4 specificities.

The chain links TRBV5-4 to TRBJ2-2; 14 nucleotides align to TRBD2. This TCR came from an adult who was a healthcare worker with PCR-confirmed SARS-CoV-2 infection or an uninfected control (not recorded which). The sample comprised whole blood. The CDR3 DNA follows: TGTGCCAGCAGCCACCCCTACGGGACTAGCGGGAGAACCGGGGAGCTGTTTTTT. Translation: CASSHPYGTSGRTGELFF.